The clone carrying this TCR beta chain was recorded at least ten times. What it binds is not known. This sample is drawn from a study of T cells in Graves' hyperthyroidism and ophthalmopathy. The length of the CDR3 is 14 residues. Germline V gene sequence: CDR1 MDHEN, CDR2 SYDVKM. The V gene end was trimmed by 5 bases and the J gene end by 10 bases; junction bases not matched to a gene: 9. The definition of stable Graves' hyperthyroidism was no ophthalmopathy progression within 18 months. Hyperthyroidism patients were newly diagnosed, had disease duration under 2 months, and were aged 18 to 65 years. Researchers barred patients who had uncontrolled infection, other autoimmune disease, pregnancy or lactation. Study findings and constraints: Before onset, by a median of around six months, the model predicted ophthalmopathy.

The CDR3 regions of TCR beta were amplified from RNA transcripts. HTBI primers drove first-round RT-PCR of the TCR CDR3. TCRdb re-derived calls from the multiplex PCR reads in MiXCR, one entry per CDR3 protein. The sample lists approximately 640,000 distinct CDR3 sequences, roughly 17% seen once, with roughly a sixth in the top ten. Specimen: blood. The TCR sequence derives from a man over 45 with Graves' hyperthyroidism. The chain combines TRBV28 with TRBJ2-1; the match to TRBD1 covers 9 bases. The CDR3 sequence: CASSLDRGFNEQFF. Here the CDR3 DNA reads TGTGCCAGCAGTCTGGACAGGGGATTCAACGAGCAGTTCTTC.